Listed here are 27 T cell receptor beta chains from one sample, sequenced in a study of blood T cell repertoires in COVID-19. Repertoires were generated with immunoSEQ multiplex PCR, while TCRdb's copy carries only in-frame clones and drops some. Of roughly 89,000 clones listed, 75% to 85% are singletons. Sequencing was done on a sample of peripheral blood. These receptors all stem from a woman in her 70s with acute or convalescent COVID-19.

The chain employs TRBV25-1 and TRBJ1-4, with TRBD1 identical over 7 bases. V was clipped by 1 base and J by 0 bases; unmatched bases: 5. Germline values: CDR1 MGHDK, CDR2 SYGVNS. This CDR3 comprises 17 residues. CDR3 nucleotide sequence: TGTGCCAGCAGTGAATTGAGACAGGGAACAACTAATGAAAAACTGTTTTTT. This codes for CASSELRQGTTNEKLFF.

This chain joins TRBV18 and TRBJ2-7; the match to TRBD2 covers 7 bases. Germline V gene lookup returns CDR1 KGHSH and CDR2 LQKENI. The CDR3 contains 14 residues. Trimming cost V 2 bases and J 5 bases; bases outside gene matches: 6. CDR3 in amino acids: CASSPLAGVDEQYF. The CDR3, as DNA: TGTGCCAGCTCACCATTGGCGGGAGTGGACGAGCAGTACTTC.

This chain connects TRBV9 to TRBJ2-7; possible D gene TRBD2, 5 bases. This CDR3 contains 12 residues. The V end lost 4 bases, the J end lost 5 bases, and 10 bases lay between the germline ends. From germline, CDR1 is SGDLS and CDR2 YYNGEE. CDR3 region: CASSNREDEQYF. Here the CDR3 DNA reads TGTGCCAGCAGCAACCGGGAAGACGAGCAGTACTTC.

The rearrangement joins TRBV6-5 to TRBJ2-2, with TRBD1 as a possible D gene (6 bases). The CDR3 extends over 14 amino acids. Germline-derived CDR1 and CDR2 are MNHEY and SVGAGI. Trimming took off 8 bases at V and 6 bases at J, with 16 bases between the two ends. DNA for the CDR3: TGTGCCAGCGAAAAGGCAGGGGCCCCCGGGGAGCTGTTTTTT. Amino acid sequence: CASEKAGAPGELFF.

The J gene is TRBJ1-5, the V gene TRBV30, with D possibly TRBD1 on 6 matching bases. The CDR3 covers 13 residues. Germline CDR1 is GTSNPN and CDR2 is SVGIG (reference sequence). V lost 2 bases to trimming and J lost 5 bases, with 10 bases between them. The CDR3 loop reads CAWSPDRYQPQHF. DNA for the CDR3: TGTGCCTGGAGTCCGGACAGATATCAGCCCCAGCATTTT.

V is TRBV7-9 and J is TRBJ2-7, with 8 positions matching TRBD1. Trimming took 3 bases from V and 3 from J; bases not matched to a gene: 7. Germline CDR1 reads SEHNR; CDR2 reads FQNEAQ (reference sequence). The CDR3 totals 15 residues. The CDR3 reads CASSFGAGGLYEQYF. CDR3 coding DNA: TGTGCCAGCAGCTTTGGGGCAGGGGGCCTCTACGAGCAGTACTTC.

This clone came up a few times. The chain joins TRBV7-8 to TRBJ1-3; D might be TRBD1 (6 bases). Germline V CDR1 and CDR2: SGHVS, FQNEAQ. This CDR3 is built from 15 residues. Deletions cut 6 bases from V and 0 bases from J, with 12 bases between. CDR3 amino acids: CASSFGDNSGNTIYF. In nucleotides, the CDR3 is TGTGCCAGCAGTTTCGGGGACAACTCTGGAAACACCATATATTTT.

CDR3: CACRGGGNEQFF. CDR3 bases: TGTGCCTGTAGAGGCGGGGGCAATGAGCAGTTCTTC. The chain combines TRBV30 with TRBJ2-1; 7 bases agree with TRBD2. There are 12 residues in the CDR3. Germline assignment: CDR1 GTSNPN and CDR2 SVGIG (reference sequence). With V trimmed by 6 bases and J by 6 bases, 5 bases remained unmatched.

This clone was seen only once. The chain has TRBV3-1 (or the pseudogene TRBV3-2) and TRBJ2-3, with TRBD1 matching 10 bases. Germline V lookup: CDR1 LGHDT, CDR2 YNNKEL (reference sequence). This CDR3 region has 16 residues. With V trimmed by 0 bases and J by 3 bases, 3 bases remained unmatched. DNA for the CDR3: TGTGCCAGCAGCCAAGACCGGGACAGGGGAACAGATACGCAGTATTTT. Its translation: CASSQDRDRGTDTQYF.

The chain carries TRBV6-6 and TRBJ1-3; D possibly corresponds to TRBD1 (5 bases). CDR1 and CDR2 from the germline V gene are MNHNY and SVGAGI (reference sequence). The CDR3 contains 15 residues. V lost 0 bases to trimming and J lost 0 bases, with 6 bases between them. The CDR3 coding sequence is TGTGCCAGCAGTTACTCGGGGGGCTCTGGAAACACCATATATTTT. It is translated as CASSYSGGSGNTIYF.

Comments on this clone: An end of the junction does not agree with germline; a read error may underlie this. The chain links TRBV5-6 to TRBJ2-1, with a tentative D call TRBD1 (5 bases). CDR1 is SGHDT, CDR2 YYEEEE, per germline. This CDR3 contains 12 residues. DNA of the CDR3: TGTGCCAGCAGCTTGGCTCAGGGCCCCCTGGTCTTC. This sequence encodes CASSLAQGPLVF. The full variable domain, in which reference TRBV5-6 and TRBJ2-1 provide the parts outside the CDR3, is DAGVTQSPTHLIKTRGQQVTLRCSPKSGHDTVSWYQQALGQGPQFIFQYYEEEERQRGNFPDRFSGHQFPNYSSELNVNALLLGDSALYLCASSLAQGPLVFGPGTRLTVL.

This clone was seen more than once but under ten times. The CDR3 reads CASSRNTLSNQPQHF. The DNA for the CDR3 is TGTGCCAGCAGCCGAAACACCCTTAGCAATCAGCCCCAGCATTTT. This chain connects TRBV6-1 to TRBJ1-5; no clear D. The germline V gene encodes CDR1 MNHNS and CDR2 SASEGT. V was trimmed by 6 bases and J by 0 bases, leaving 12 bases between them. The CDR3 is 15 residues long.

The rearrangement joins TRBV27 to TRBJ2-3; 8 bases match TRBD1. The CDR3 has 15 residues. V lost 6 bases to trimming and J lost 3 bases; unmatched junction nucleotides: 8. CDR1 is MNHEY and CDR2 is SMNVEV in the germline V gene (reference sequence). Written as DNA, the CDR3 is TGTGCCAGCAGGCCAACAGGGGGGTCTACAGATACGCAGTATTTT. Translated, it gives CASRPTGGSTDTQYF.

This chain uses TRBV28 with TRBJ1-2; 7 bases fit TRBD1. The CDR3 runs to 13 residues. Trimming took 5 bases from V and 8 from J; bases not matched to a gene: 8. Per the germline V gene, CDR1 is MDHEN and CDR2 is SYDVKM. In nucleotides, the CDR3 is TGTGCCAGCAGTATGGACAGGAGGTACGGCTACACCTTC. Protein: CASSMDRRYGYTF.

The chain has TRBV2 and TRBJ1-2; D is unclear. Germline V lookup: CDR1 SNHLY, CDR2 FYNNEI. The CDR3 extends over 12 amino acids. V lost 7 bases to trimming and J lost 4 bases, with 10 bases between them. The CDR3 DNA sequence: TGTGCCAGCACAGAGACAAGCTATGGCTACACCTTC. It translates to CASTETSYGYTF. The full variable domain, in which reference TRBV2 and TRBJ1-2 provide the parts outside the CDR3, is EPEVTQTPSHQVTQMGQEVILRCVPISNHLYFYWYRQILGQKVEFLVSFYNNEISEKSEIFDDQFSVERPDGSNFTLKIRSTKLEDSAMYFCASTETSYGYTFGSGTRLTVV.

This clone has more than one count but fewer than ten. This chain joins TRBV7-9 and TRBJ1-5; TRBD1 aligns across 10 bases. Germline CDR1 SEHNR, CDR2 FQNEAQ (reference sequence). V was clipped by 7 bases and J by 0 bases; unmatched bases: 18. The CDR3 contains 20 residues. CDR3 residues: CASTIFPGQGPLYSNQPQHF. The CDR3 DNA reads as TGTGCCAGCACCATATTTCCGGGACAGGGGCCCCTTTATAGCAATCAGCCCCAGCATTTT.

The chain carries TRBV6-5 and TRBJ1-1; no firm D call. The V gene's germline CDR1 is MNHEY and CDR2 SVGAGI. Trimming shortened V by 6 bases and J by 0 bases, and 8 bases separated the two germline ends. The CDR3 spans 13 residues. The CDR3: CASRRSMNTEAFF. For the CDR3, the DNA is TGTGCCAGCAGGCGGTCCATGAACACTGAAGCTTTCTTT.

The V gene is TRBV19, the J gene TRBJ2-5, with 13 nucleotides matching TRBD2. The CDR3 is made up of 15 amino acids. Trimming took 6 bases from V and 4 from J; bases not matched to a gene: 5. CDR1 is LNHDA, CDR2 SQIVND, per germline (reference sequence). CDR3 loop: CASSRLAGGLETQYF. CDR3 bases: TGTGCCAGTAGCCGACTAGCGGGAGGCCTAGAGACCCAGTACTTC.

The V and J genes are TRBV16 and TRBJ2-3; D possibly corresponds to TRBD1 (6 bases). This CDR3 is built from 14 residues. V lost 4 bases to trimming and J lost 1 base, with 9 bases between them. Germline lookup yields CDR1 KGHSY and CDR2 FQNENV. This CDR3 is CASSLEGGTDTQYF. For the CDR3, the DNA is TGTGCCAGCAGCCTAGAGGGGGGCACAGATACGCAGTATTTT.

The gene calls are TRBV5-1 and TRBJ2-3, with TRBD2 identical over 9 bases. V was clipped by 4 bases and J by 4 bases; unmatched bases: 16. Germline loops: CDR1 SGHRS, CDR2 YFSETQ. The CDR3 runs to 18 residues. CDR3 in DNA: TGCGCCAGCAGCCCTACCAGGGGGGTAGCGGGAGTCGCAGATACGCAGTATTTT. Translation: CASSPTRGVAGVADTQYF.

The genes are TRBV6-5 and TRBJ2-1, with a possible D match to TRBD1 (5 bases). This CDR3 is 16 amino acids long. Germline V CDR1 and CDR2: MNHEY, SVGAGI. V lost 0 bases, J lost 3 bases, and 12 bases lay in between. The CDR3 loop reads CASSYSPLTGYNEQFF. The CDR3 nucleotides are TGTGCCAGCAGTTACTCCCCTCTTACAGGCTACAATGAGCAGTTCTTC.

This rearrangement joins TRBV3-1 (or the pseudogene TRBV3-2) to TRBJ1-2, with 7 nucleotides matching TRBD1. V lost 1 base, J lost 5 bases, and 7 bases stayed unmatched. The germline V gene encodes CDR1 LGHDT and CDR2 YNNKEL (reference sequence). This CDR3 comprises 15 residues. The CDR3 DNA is TGTGCCAGCAGCCAAGGGACAGGACGGGCTTATGGCTACACCTTC. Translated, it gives CASSQGTGRAYGYTF.

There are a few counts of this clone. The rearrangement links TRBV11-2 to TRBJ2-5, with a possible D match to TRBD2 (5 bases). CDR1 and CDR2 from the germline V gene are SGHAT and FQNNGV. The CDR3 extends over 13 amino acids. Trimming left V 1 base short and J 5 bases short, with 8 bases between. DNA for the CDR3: TGTGCCAGCAGCTTAGCTAGCCTGGAGACCCAGTACTTC. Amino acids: CASSLASLETQYF.

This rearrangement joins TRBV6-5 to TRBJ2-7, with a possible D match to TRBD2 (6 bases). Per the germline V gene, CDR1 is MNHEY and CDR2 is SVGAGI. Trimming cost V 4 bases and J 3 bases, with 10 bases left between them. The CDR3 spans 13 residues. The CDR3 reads CASSSGVVYEQYF. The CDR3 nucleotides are TGTGCCAGCAGTTCGGGGGTAGTCTACGAGCAGTACTTC.

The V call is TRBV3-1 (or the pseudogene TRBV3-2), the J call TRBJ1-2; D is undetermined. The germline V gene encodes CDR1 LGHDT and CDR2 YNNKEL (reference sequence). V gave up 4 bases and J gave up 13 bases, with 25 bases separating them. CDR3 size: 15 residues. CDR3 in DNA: TGTGCCAGCAGCCGAACGCATCCAGGAATAATTGAACTCACCTTC. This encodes CASSRTHPGIIELTF.

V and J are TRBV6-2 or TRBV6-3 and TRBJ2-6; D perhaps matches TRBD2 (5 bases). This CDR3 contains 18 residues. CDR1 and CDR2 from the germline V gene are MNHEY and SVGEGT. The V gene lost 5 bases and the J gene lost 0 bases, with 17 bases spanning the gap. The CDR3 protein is CASSLPWRFNSGANVLTF. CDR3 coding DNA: TGTGCCAGCAGTCTACCCTGGAGGTTCAACTCTGGGGCCAACGTCCTGACTTTC.

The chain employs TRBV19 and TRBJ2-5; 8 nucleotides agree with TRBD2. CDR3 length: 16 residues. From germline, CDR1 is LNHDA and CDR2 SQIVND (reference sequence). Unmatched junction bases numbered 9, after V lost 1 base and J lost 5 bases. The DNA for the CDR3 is TGTGCCAGTAGTATAGCGGGGGGGGCCCGATGGGAGACCCAGTACTTC. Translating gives CASSIAGGARWETQYF.